This paragraph reports one T cell receptor (beta chain). As yet, its antigen is unknown. CDR1 and CDR2 (germline): SQVTM, ANQGSEA. This CDR3 is built from 13 residues. The V end lost 4 bases, the J end lost 5 bases, and 11 bases lay between the germline ends. This entry comes from a study of cytomegalovirus exposure and HLA in healthy donors. Findings and limits, study-wide: It was 150 to 200 TCR beta chains that were listed as cytomegalovirus-associated. A later analysis reported that several of the most significant clusters appeared to be linked to common viral pathogens, among them Epstein-Barr virus.

PCR was performed using 60 Vbeta and 13 Jbeta primers. The method was immunoSEQ multiplex PCR; TCRdb's version includes in-frame clones alone and lacks a portion of them. This table holds 35,000 or so clones, about four fifths found once. This TCR came from a woman aged 40 to 55 in good health and CMV-seronegative. Sequencing input: PBMCs. This chain joins TRBV29-1 and TRBJ1-4; perhaps TRBD1 as D (5 bases). As DNA, the CDR3 is TGCAGCGTTGCTTCGGGGGAGAATGAAAAACTGTTTTTT. Translated: CSVASGENEKLFF.